This paragraph reports one TCR beta chain. This same CDR3 is encoded by further DNA sequences in the sample. The data were taken from a study of blood T cell repertoires in COVID-19. Study-level information: Specimens from acute and convalescent COVID-19 originated in the United States, Italy and Spain.

The length of the CDR3 is 15 residues. Germline V gene data show CDR1 as KGHSH and CDR2 as LQKENI. V was pared by 2 bases and J by 4 bases, with 6 bases of the junction left unmatched. In the original workflow: Reference gene primer amplification gave estimated nucleated cell counts. Produced via immunoSEQ multiplex PCR; TCRdb's table is partial and in-frame only. The V and J calls and clone size are taken from that table; D and trimming were inferred from the DNA. The profile shows approximately 100,000 clones, about 92% of them singletons. Source material: peripheral blood. J is TRBJ1-2 and V is TRBV18, with 8 bases fitting TRBD1. This clonotype was obtained from a woman aged 80 or over in a cohort sampled during active COVID-19. DNA for the CDR3: TGTGCCAGCTCACCATCCGGACAGGGAACCTATGGCTACACCTTC. Protein: CASSPSGQGTYGYTF.